The clone carrying this T cell receptor beta chain was seen more than once but under ten times. Antigen unknown. For TCR beta, libraries came from iRepertoire HTBI primers and Arm-PCR of CDR3 regions. TCRdb re-called the multiplex PCR reads through MiXCR, storing one row per CDR3 protein. Here the sample spans approximately 400,000 distinct CDR3 sequences, approximately 12% being singletons. This sample stems from a study of regulatory T cells in long-lasting Graves disease. Study findings and constraints: Newly diagnosed Graves' patients had higher TCR diversity than persistent ones. New patients shared 970 or so public clonotypes, and persistent patients shared more, with a few thousand.

The CDR3 consists of 15 residues. Trimming took off 3 bases at V and 6 bases at J, with 17 bases between the two ends. Germline V CDR1 and CDR2: DFQATT, SNEGSKA (reference sequence). Time point specified: newly diagnosed GD, antithyroid drugs for less than 3 months. From PBMCs, RNA was extracted and then used to make the TCR library. Patients came through an endocrinology department, and that department was in Xi'an, China. The same data also went into a second study, on T cells in Graves' hyperthyroidism and ophthalmopathy.

The material was peripheral blood mononuclear cells (PBMCs), obtained at new diagnosis, from a patient treated with antithyroid drugs. The chain is built from TRBV20-1 and TRBJ2-2; TRBD2 is a possible D gene (5 bases). This receptor was obtained from a woman aged 18-30 years with Graves disease. The DNA for the CDR3 is TGCAGTGCTAGGTCCCCGACTAAGGGATCCGGGGAGCTGTTTTTT. It encodes CSARSPTKGSGELFF.